This TCR beta chain was identified in a study of regulatory T cells in long-lasting Graves disease. Points from the study as a whole: Patients whose Graves' disease persisted exhibited lower TCR diversity than those newly diagnosed.

Time point denoted: newly diagnosed GD, antithyroid drugs for less than 3 months. From PBMCs, RNA was extracted and then used to make the TCR library. According to the study, TCR beta libraries were built with iRepertoire HTBI primers and CDR3-region Arm-PCR. TCRdb redid the calling of the multiplex PCR reads with MiXCR, one entry per CDR3 protein. The sample lists almost 450,000 distinct CDR3 sequences; around 15% were seen once. This clonotype was recorded many times. Its antigen is not identified. The same specimen was also included in a second study, on T cells in Graves' hyperthyroidism and ophthalmopathy.

The input for sequencing was peripheral blood mononuclear cells (PBMCs), taken at new diagnosis, from a patient treated with antithyroid drugs. The clonotype originates from a woman younger than 45 with Graves disease.

The CDR3 region has the DNA TGTGCCACCAGCCCAGGGGTCGGGGACGAGCAGTACTTC. Protein product: CATSPGVGDEQYF. The V and J genes are TRBV10-3 and TRBJ2-7; D perhaps matches TRBD1 (6 bases). V gave up 10 bases and J gave up 5 bases, with 18 bases separating them. The CDR3 extends over 13 amino acids. CDR1 and CDR2 from the germline V gene are ENHRY and SYGVKD.